The TCR beta chain under discussion was sequenced for a study of identical twins (TCRdb year 2016). Broadly, across the study: To test whether fetal clonotypes persist, this study deep-sequenced TCR alpha and beta repertoires from monozygotic twins, from unrelated adults of various ages, and from cord blood. Replicate twin experiments were performed at different times using different library preparation protocols to rule out contamination. What the authors observed across the whole study: Compared with coincidental sharing between unrelated individuals, an excess of low generation-probability sequences was observed among out-of-frame TCR alpha sequences shared between twins. Excess twin sharing in beta out-of-frame sequences was weaker because fewer shared sequences lowered the signal-to-noise ratio. Zero-insertion analyses could be partly confounded by invariant T cells such as MAIT and iNKT, though diverse VJ usage argued against such confounding for most clonotypes. Because the same donors could not be followed over many years, the conclusions depended on cross-sectional statistical analysis. In monozygotic twins, out-of-frame TCR alpha sharing was systematically underestimated by recombination models, although the models agreed with sharing between unrelated individuals. Abundant cord blood beta clonotypes carried fewer insertions; young adult naive repertoires showed a weaker similar trend, while memory repertoires showed none.

Comments on this clonotype: The antigen it recognizes is unknown. Base qualities are not provided; no much larger clone lies one nucleotide away.

The junction shows trimming of 5 bases on V and 3 bases on J, and the gene matches do not reach 7 bases of it. Spanning cysteine to phenylalanine, the CDR3 consists of 15 amino acids. Here the CDR3 DNA is all that survives: 45 bases in frame from base 1. CDR1 and CDR2 are read off the germline V gene as MNHNS and SASEGT. Library preparation employed 5' RACE. The sequencing machine was an Illumina HiSeq 2000. Template switching added a universal primer binding site, and the final cDNA carried a unique molecular identifier that allowed TCR cDNA molecules to be counted accurately. Specific primers in the conserved constant-segment region were used to synthesize first-strand cDNA for the TCR alpha and beta chains. To control for contamination, every cDNA library was double barcoded, receiving both a SMART-Mk sample barcode and Illumina barcodes. Two successive PCR steps introduced TruSeq adapter sequences along with Illumina sample barcodes. The TCR alpha and beta cDNA libraries were sequenced on the Illumina HiSeq platform using custom primers. For the original study's pipeline: MiGEC was used to process raw reads and extract unique molecular identifiers, and MiXCR was used to find CDR3 positions. For each individual, recombination models were inferred using an EM algorithm with the repgenHMM and IGoR tools. Shared clonotype analysis was performed with the tcR package in R, normalizing sharing by the product of cloneset sizes. To study raw recombination without the effects of thymic and clonal selection, out-of-frame nonproductive sequences were analyzed. Starting from the raw public reads, TCRdb applied fastp trimming at Q25, assembled clones with MiXCR and retained in-frame beta chains. Each entry merges the rows of one CDR3 protein and shows their most common DNA and genes. In this record, the V and J calls reflect TCRdb's handling and not the investigators' own analysis. Across this sample there are some 1,700,000 distinct CDR3 sequences, with about 30% seen only once. The ten largest clones capture 0.27% of the sample.

All donors were healthy Caucasians. Input material: cord blood. The rearranged segments are TRBV6-1 and TRBJ1-5, with 7 bases in between that match TRBD1. The TCR comes from a newborn girl in good health. CDR3 region: CASSSQGVTNQPQHF. The bases read TGTGCCAGCAGTTCTCAGGGGGTTACCAATCAGCCCCAGCATTTT.